This T cell receptor beta chain came from a study of T cells after somatic rescue of genetic block. Sequenced by immunoSEQ multiplex PCR; TCRdb stores in-frame clones only, minus some. The data contain 95,000 to 120,000 clones, 90% to 95% of them singletons. The sequence was collected from a woman aged 18-30 years. The sequencing sample was made of peripheral blood mononuclear cells (PBMCs).

Here the CDR3 reads CASSFLGQDGYTF. CDR3 DNA: TGCGCCAGCAGCTTCCTGGGGCAGGATGGCTACACCTTC. J is TRBJ1-2 and V is TRBV5-1; D is possibly TRBD1 (5 bases). In germline, CDR1 is SGHRS, CDR2 YFSETQ. The CDR3 spans 13 residues. Trimming removed 2 bases at V and 6 bases at J, with 11 bases between.